These 16 T cell receptor beta chains were sequenced from one sample in a study of T cell changes during pregnancy in multiple sclerosis. Method: immunoSEQ multiplex PCR; TCRdb's copy keeps in-frame clones and lacks some. The sample contains 55,000 to 80,000 clones, about 93% of which appear only once. Sample: CD8+ T cells from peripheral blood mononuclear cells, taken in the second trimester of pregnancy. Source of these receptors: a female donor with multiple sclerosis, enrolled in a pregnancy study.

The V gene is TRBV2, the J gene TRBJ2-7; D gene unclear. The CDR3 extends over 11 amino acids. The germline V gene has CDR1 SNHLY and CDR2 FYNNEI. The V gene lost 5 bases and the J gene lost 1 base, with 3 bases spanning the gap. Here the CDR3 reads CASSSSYEQYF. Written as DNA, the CDR3 is TGTGCCAGCAGTTCTTCCTACGAGCAGTACTTC. Based on the CDR3 plus reference TRBV2 and TRBJ2-7, the full variable domain is EPEVTQTPSHQVTQMGQEVILRCVPISNHLYFYWYRQILGQKVEFLVSFYNNEISEKSEIFDDQFSVERPDGSNFTLKIRSTKLEDSAMYFCASSSSYEQYFGPGTRLTVT.

This chain connects TRBV2 to TRBJ1-4, with 7 bases matching TRBD1. Germline V gene lookup returns CDR1 SNHLY and CDR2 FYNNEI. The CDR3 spans 12 residues. The trim removed 8 bases at V and 7 bases at J, leaving 4 bases unmatched. CDR3 in amino acids: CASQGQVEKLFF. In DNA, the CDR3 is TGTGCCAGCCAAGGACAGGTTGAAAAACTGTTTTTT. Combining the CDR3 with reference TRBV2 and TRBJ1-4 gives the whole variable domain EPEVTQTPSHQVTQMGQEVILRCVPISNHLYFYWYRQILGQKVEFLVSFYNNEISEKSEIFDDQFSVERPDGSNFTLKIRSTKLEDSAMYFCASQGQVEKLFFGSGTQLSVL.

The CDR3 here is CASRPRGAGNYGYTF. The CDR3 region has the DNA TGTGCCAGCAGGCCTCGGGGGGCGGGGAACTATGGCTACACCTTC. The J gene is TRBJ1-2, the V gene TRBV2; maybe TRBD1 (6 bases). CDR1 is SNHLY and CDR2 is FYNNEI in the germline V gene. CDR3 size: 15 residues. V lost 6 bases and J 2 bases, leaving 16 bases between the germline ends.

The chain is built from TRBV29-1 and TRBJ2-1; 11 bases match TRBD2. V shed 7 bases, J shed 3 bases, and the junction held 5 bases outside the gene matches. Germline CDR1 and CDR2: SQVTM and ANQGSEA. CDR3 length: 14 residues. The CDR3 region has the DNA TGCAGCGCTATCGGACTAGCGGGCTACAATGAGCAGTTCTTC. Its protein is CSAIGLAGYNEQFF.

On this clone itself: The same CDR3 can be traced to other DNA sequences in this sample. V and J are TRBV29-1 and TRBJ1-2, with 10 bases matching TRBD1. CDR1 is SQVTM, CDR2 ANQGSEA, per germline. The CDR3 sequence is 13 residues long. With V trimmed by 7 bases and J by 4 bases, 6 bases remained unmatched. CDR3 DNA: TGCAGCGCCCCCGGACAGGGGGTCTATGGCTACACCTTC. Protein product: CSAPGQGVYGYTF.

The chain carries TRBV13 and TRBJ1-1; tentatively, D is TRBD1 (5 bases). The CDR3 extends over 15 amino acids. From germline, CDR1 is PRHDT and CDR2 FYEKMQ (reference sequence). Trimming shortened V by 5 bases and J by 3 bases, and 16 bases separated the two germline ends. Here the CDR3 DNA reads TGTGCCAGCAGCCCGCCGCCACAGGTGTACACTGAAGCTTTCTTT. Translated: CASSPPPQVYTEAFF.

The V call is TRBV10-1, the J call TRBJ1-1; D perhaps matches TRBD1 (6 bases). CDR3 length: 12 residues. Deletions cut 8 bases from V and 8 bases from J, with 15 bases between. The germline gives CDR1 WNHNN, CDR2 SYGVQD (reference sequence). The chain's CDR3 is CASGDRTEEAFF. CDR3 nucleotides: TGCGCCAGCGGCGACAGGACGGAGGAAGCTTTCTTT.

This CDR3 is CASRYQQARVPAFF. DNA of the CDR3: TGTGCCAGCAGATACCAACAGGCCCGGGTGCCAGCTTTCTTT. The V gene is TRBV27, the J gene TRBJ1-1, with TRBD1 as a possible D gene (5 bases). Germline CDR1 is MNHEY and CDR2 is SMNVEV (reference sequence). The CDR3 consists of 14 residues. Trimming cost V 6 bases and J 10 bases, with 21 bases left between them.

V and J are TRBV28 and TRBJ2-1, with 12 positions matching TRBD1. This CDR3 contains 15 residues. Trimming took 5 bases from V and 7 from J; bases not matched to a gene: 6. Per the germline V gene, CDR1 is MDHEN and CDR2 is SYDVKM. In DNA form, the CDR3 reads TGTGCCAGCAGTCTCCGGGACAGGGGGCTTAATGAGCAGTTCTTC. The encoded protein is CASSLRDRGLNEQFF.

This chain connects TRBV27 to TRBJ2-7, with D perhaps matching TRBD2 (6 bases). The CDR3 covers 14 residues. The V gene lost 4 bases and the J gene lost 2 bases, with 12 bases spanning the gap. Germline V gene data show CDR1 as MNHEY and CDR2 as SMNVEV (reference sequence). Here the CDR3 reads CASSSGLGTYEQYF. The CDR3 region has the DNA TGTGCCAGCAGTTCGGGACTTGGTACCTACGAGCAGTACTTC.

The chain combines TRBV21-1 with TRBJ1-1; the DNA was not compared with TRBD1, the D call given in the table. TRBV21-1 is described as a pseudogene. The CDR3 totals 10 residues. The CDR3 sequence: CARTQGQAFF. In DNA form, the CDR3 reads TGTGCCAGGACCCAGGGTCAGGCTTTCTTT.

This chain uses TRBV5-1 with TRBJ1-4; 7 positions agree with TRBD1. CDR1 is SGHRS, CDR2 YFSETQ, per germline. The CDR3 contains 16 residues. Trimming removed 0 bases from V and 4 bases from J; junction bases left unmatched: 6. CDR3 nucleotides: TGCGCCAGCAGCTTGGGGTTACAGGGGATTAATGAAAAACTGTTTTTT. Translating gives CASSLGLQGINEKLFF.

V and J are TRBV7-9 and TRBJ2-7; tentative D call: TRBD2 (6 bases). The CDR3 contains 15 residues. Trimming shortened V by 2 bases and J by 5 bases, and 16 bases separated the two germline ends. CDR1 SEHNR and CDR2 FQNEAQ come from the germline V gene (reference sequence). The CDR3 is CASSLLGLRGDEQYF. As DNA, the CDR3 is TGTGCCAGCAGCTTATTGGGACTTCGGGGTGACGAGCAGTACTTC.

This chain connects TRBV11-2 to TRBJ1-1, with no clear D. CDR1 SGHAT and CDR2 FQNNGV come from the germline V gene. With 2 bases removed from V and 10 bases from J, the gap between germline ends came to 17 bases. The CDR3 has 14 amino acids. Written as DNA, the CDR3 is TGTGCCAGCAGCTTAAGCAACGGCGCCCCGGGAGCTTTCTTT. It encodes CASSLSNGAPGAFF.

The chain employs TRBV19 and TRBJ1-2, with 8 bases identical to TRBD1. After removal of 7 bases from V and 8 bases from J, the junction contained 6 bases not matched to a gene. Germline CDR1 is LNHDA and CDR2 is SQIVND (reference sequence). The CDR3 loop spans 12 amino acids. CDR3 amino acids: CASTQGAFGYTF. The CDR3 DNA reads as TGTGCCAGTACCCAGGGGGCCTTCGGCTACACCTTC.

The V and J genes are TRBV18 and TRBJ2-1; maybe TRBD2 (6 bases). The V end was cut by 6 bases, the J end by 1 base, with 13 bases between. Germline CDR1 is KGHSH and CDR2 is LQKENI. The CDR3 extends over 15 amino acids. The CDR3 DNA reads TGTGCCAGCTCCGATTCGGGGGAGTCCTACAATGAGCAGTTCTTC. The encoded protein is CASSDSGESYNEQFF.